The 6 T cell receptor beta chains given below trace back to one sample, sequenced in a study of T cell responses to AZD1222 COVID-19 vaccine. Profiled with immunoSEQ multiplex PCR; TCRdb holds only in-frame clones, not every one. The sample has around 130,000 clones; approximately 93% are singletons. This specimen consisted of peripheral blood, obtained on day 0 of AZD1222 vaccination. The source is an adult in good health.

CDR3 sequence reads: CASSTSGRATEQYF. The CDR3 nucleotides read TGTGCCAGTAGTACTAGCGGGAGGGCGACCGAGCAGTACTTC. The V gene is TRBV19, the J gene TRBJ2-7; 12 nucleotides match TRBD2. V trimming: 4 bases; J trimming: 6 bases; junction bases outside the gene matches: 4. Germline V gene sequence: CDR1 LNHDA, CDR2 SQIVND (reference sequence). The CDR3 is 14 residues long.

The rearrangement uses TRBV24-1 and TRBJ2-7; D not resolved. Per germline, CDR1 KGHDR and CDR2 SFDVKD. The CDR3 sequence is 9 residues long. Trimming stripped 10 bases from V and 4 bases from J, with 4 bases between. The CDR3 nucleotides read TGTGCCACTCATTACGAGCAGTACTTC. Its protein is CATHYEQYF.

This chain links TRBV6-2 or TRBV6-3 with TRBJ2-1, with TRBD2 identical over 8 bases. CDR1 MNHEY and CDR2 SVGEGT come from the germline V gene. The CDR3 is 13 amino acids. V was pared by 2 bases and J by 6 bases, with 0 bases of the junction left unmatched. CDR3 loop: CASSYTSGNEQFF. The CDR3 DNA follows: TGTGCCAGCAGTTACACTAGCGGCAATGAGCAGTTCTTC.

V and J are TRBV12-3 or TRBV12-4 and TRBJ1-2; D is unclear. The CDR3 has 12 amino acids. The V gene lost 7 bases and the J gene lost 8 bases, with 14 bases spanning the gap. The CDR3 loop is CASTLGQKGYTF. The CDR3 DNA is TGTGCCAGCACCCTAGGCCAGAAGGGCTACACCTTC.

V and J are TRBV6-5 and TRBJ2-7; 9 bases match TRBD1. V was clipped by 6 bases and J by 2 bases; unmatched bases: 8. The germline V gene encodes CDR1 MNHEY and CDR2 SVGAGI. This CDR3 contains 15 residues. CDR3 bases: TGTGCCAGCAGGTCGTCCGGGACAGGGACCTACGAGCAGTACTTC. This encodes CASRSSGTGTYEQYF.

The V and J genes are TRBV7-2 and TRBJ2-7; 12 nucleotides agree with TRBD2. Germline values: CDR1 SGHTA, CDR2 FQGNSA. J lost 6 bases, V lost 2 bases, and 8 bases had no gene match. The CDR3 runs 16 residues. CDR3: CASSLRLAGAGGEQYF. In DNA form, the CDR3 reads TGTGCCAGCAGCTTAAGACTAGCGGGAGCTGGTGGCGAGCAGTACTTC.